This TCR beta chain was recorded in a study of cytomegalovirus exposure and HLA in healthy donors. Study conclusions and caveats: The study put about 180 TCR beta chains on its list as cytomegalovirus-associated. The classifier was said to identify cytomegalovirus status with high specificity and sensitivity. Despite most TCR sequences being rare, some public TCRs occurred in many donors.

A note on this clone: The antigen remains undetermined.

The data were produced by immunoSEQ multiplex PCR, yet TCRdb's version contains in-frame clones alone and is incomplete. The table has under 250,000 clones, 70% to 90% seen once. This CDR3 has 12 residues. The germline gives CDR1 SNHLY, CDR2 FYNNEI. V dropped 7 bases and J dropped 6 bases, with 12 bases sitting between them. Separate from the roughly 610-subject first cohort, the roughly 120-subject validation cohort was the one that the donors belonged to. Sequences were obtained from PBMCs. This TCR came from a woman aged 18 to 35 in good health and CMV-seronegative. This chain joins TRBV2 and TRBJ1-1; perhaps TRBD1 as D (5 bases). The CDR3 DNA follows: TGTGCCAGCAACTCAGGGATATCTGAAGCTTTCTTT. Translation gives CASNSGISEAFF. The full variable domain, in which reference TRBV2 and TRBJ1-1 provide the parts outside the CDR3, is EPEVTQTPSHQVTQMGQEVILRCVPISNHLYFYWYRQILGQKVEFLVSFYNNEISEKSEIFDDQFSVERPDGSNFTLKIRSTKLEDSAMYFCASNSGISEAFFGQGTRLTVV.